This T cell receptor (beta chain) derives from a study of blood T cell repertoires in COVID-19. Study background: Sources were T cells, B-cell-depleted T cells, or PBMCs; the material itself was cDNA or gDNA.

In assigning cohorts, the study relied on participant-reported clinical history. The protocol was immunoSEQ multiplex PCR, while the TCRdb copy is restricted to in-frame clones and leaves out a portion. The repertoire holds around 310,000 clones, with over 75% as singletons. CDR1 and CDR2 (germline): PRHDT, FYEKMQ (reference sequence). Between the trimmed V and J ends, which lost 0 bases and 3 bases, there was a span of 12 bases. This CDR3 is built from 15 residues. Sequencing was done on a sample of PBMCs or T cells enriched from blood (not recorded which). The V gene is TRBV13, the J gene TRBJ2-7; maybe TRBD1 (5 bases). The clonotype was recovered from a man aged 30 to 39 who had recovered from COVID-19. The CDR3 sequence: CASSLGLAGIYEQYF. DNA for the CDR3: TGTGCCAGCAGCTTAGGGTTGGCAGGGATCTACGAGCAGTACTTC.